This is a list of T cell receptor beta chains from one sample in a study of blood T cell repertoires in COVID-19. Clones were sequenced by immunoSEQ multiplex PCR, and TCRdb holds only the in-frame ones, with some missing. The sample has 45,000 or so clones; about 86% are singletons. Specimen: peripheral blood. The receptors derive from a human donor in a cohort sampled during active COVID-19. The CDR3 runs from the conserved cysteine through the conserved F or W. D genes are given only for firm matches. Size values are once, few and many counts, or a class for expanded clones, and some rows have none.

once	TRBJ2-3	TRBV5-1	.	CASSLARDRTDTQYF	TGCGCCAGCAGCTTGGCGCGGGATCGCACAGATACGCAGTATTTT
.	TRBJ1-5	TRBV25-1	TRBD1	CASSPLGQGSPQHF	TGTGCCAGCAGTCCCTTGGGACAGGGTTCGCCCCAGCATTTT
.	TRBJ2-2	TRBV4-1	TRBD1	CASSQDVPLGQGNTGELFF	TGCGCCAGCAGCCAAGATGTCCCGTTGGGACAGGGAAACACCGGGGAGCTGTTTTTT
.	TRBJ2-7	TRBV11-2	.	CASSLGSAYEQYF	TGTGCCAGCAGCTTAGGTTCCGCCTACGAGCAGTACTTC
once	TRBJ1-2	TRBV7-8	TRBD1	CASSLAISSGGAGGYTF	TGTGCCAGCAGCTTAGCCATCAGCTCAGGGGGCGCGGGGGGCTACACCTTC
.	TRBJ1-2	TRBV28	.	CASSSQGLYGYTF	TGTGCCAGCAGTTCACAGGGCCTCTATGGCTACACCTTC
.	TRBJ2-4	TRBV27	.	CASSSGTPLAKNIQYF	TGTGCCAGCAGTTCTGGTACGCCACTAGCCAAAAACATTCAGTACTTC
few	TRBJ2-7	TRBV9	TRBD1	CASSVSDRAAYEQYF	TGTGCCAGCAGCGTATCGGACAGGGCGGCCTACGAGCAGTACTTC
few	TRBJ2-2	TRBV30	.	CAWSTNTGELFF	TGTGCCTGGAGTACTAACACCGGGGAGCTGTTTTTT
.	TRBJ1-3	TRBV18	.	CASSPQHLSGNTIYF	TGTGCCAGCTCACCACAGCATCTCTCTGGAAACACCATATATTTT
.	TRBJ2-7	TRBV18	.	CASSPPWEAYEQYF	TGTGCCAGCTCACCTCCTTGGGAGGCCTACGAGCAGTACTTC
.	TRBJ1-1	TRBV6-5	TRBD1	CASSLQGTNTEAFF	TGTGCCAGCAGTCTACAGGGGACTAACACTGAAGCTTTCTTT
.	TRBJ1-3	TRBV4-3	TRBD1	CASSQGGQVISGNTIYF	TGCGCCAGCAGCCAAGGGGGACAGGTTATCTCTGGAAACACCATATATTTT
.	TRBJ1-1	TRBV3-1/TRBV3-2	TRBD1	CASSQPKGAVNTEAFF	TGTGCCAGCAGCCAACCAAAGGGGGCGGTCAACACTGAAGCTTTCTTT
few	TRBJ1-5	TRBV27	.	CASSLSAGSGSNQPQHF	TGTGCCAGCAGTTTATCGGCCGGGTCGGGTAGCAATCAGCCCCAGCATTTT
.	TRBJ1-2	TRBV27	.	CASSLEGPYGYTF	TGTGCCAGCAGTTTGGAGGGCCCCTATGGCTACACCTTC
once	TRBJ1-4	TRBV4-3	TRBD1	CASSQVTGTGDEKLFF	TGCGCCAGCAGCCAAGTTACTGGGACAGGGGACGAAAAACTGTTTTTT
.	TRBJ1-2	TRBV29-1	.	CSVVGQGLYYGYTF	TGCAGCGTTGTAGGTCAGGGACTGTACTATGGCTACACCTTC
large	TRBJ2-1	TRBV27	TRBD2	CASSHTSGGEQFF	TGTGCCAGCAGTCACACTAGCGGGGGGGAGCAGTTCTTC
.	TRBJ2-7	TRBV2	TRBD1	CASKTGGRNEQYF	TGTGCCAGCAAAACAGGGGGGAGGAACGAGCAGTACTTC
.	TRBJ2-5	TRBV3-1/TRBV3-2	TRBD2	CASSLRGSGGLETQYF	TGTGCCAGCAGCCTCCGGGGTAGCGGGGGTTTGGAGACCCAGTACTTC
.	TRBJ2-3	TRBV24-1	TRBD1	CATSDFGNRGPKPFGTDTQYF	TGTGCCACCAGTGATTTCGGTAACAGGGGGCCTAAACCCTTCGGCACAGATACGCAGTATTTT
.	TRBJ1-5	TRBV7-2	.	CASSKDRYQPQHF	TGTGCCAGCAGCAAAGACAGATATCAGCCCCAGCATTTT